This T cell receptor (beta chain) was captured by sequencing in a study of regulatory T cells in long-lasting Graves disease. Overall study context: Antithyroid drug exposure in newly diagnosed Graves' patients had lasted under 3 months. General study findings and limits: Persistent disease preferred TRBV28, TRBJ1-2 and TRBJ2-5; new disease, TRBV20-1 and TRBJ2-1.

V lost 4 bases, J lost 1 base, and 7 bases lay in between. CDR1 SQVTM and CDR2 ANQGSEA come from the germline V gene. This CDR3 has 13 residues. Concerning this clonotype itself: Antigen unknown.

Time point defined: newly diagnosed GD, antithyroid drugs for less than 3 months. From RNA extracted from PBMCs, the TCR library was made. American Thyroid Association guidelines were used to diagnose Graves' disease. Library construction for TCR beta used iRepertoire HTBI primers and Arm-PCR of CDR3 regions. TCRdb itself ran the multiplex PCR reads through MiXCR, one entry per CDR3 protein. The sample has 250,000 or so distinct CDR3 sequences, about 19% seen once. The input for sequencing was peripheral blood mononuclear cells (PBMCs), taken at new diagnosis, from a patient treated with antithyroid drugs. This TCR came from a female donor with Graves disease. The J gene is TRBJ1-4, the V gene TRBV29-1; D gene unclear. The CDR3 sequence is CSVVRGTNEKLFF. Written as DNA, the CDR3 is TGCAGCGTTGTCCGGGGAACTAATGAAAAACTGTTTTTT.